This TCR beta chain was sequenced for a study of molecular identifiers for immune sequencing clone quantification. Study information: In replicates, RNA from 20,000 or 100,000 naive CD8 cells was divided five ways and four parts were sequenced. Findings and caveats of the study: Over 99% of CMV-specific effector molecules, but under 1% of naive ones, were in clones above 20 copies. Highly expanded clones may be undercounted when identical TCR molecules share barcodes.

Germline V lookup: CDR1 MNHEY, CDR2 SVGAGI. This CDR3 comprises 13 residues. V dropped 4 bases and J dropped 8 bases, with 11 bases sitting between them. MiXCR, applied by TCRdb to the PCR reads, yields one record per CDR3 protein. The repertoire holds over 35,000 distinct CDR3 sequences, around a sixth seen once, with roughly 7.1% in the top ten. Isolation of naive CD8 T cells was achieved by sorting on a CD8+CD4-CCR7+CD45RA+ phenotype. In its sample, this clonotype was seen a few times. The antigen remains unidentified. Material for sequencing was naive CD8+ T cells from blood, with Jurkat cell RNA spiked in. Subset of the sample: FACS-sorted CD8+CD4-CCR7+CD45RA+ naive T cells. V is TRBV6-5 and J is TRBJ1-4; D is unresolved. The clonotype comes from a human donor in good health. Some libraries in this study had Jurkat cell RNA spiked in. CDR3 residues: CASSFLGREKLFF. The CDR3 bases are TGTGCCAGCAGTTTCCTCGGGCGGGAAAAACTGTTTTTT.